The source of this T cell receptor beta chain is a study of cytomegalovirus exposure and HLA in healthy donors. Findings and limits, study-wide: According to the study, 160 or so TCR beta chains were cytomegalovirus-associated. Several of the most significant clusters were apparently associated with common viral pathogens in a later analysis.

PCR was performed using 60 Vbeta and 13 Jbeta primers. TCRdb keeps only in-frame clones here, not all; method: immunoSEQ multiplex PCR. The sample yields about 150,000 clones, about three quarters seen once. As concerns this clone: Its target is unknown.

The V end was cut by 0 bases, the J end by 6 bases, with 6 bases between. This CDR3 is built from 13 residues. Germline V lookup: CDR1 SGHTA, CDR2 FQGNSA. The V and J genes are TRBV7-2 and TRBJ1-5; D is ambiguous. The origin of this receptor is a woman in her 30s in good health and CMV-seronegative. What was sequenced was PBMCs. The CDR3 region has the DNA TGTGCCAGCAGCTTAGCAGGAGGTCAGCCCCAGCATTTT. Translated: CASSLAGGQPQHF. The full variable domain, its missing parts supplied by reference TRBV7-2 and TRBJ1-5, is GAGVSQSPSNKVTEKGKDVELRCDPISGHTALYWYRQSLGQGLEFLIYFQGNSAPDKSGLPSDRFSAERTGGSVSTLTIQRTQQEDSAVYLCASSLAGGQPQHFGDGTRLSIL.